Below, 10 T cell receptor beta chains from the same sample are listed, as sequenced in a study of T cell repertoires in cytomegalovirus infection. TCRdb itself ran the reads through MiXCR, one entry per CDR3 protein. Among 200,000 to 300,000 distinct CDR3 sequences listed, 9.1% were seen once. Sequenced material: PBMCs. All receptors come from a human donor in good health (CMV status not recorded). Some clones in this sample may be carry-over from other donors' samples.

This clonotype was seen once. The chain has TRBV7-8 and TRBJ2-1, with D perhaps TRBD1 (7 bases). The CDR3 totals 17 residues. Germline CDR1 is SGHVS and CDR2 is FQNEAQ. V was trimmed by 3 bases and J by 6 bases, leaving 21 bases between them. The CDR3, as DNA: TGTGCCAGCAGCTTCCCGGTCTGGAGGGGGCCCTTCAATGAGCAGTTCTTC. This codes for CASSFPVWRGPFNEQFF.

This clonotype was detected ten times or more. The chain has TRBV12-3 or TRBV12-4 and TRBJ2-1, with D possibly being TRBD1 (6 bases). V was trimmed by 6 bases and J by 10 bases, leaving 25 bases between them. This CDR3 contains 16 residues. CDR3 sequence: CASSAGNRDAPGEQFF. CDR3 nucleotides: TGTGCCAGCAGCGCCGGTAACAGGGACGCCCCGGGCGAGCAGTTCTTC.

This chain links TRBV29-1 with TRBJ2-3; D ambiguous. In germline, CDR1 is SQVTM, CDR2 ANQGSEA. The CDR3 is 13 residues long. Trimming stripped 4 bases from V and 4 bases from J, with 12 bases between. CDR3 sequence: CSVAAPPADTQYF. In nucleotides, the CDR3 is TGCAGCGTTGCGGCTCCCCCGGCAGATACGCAGTATTTT.

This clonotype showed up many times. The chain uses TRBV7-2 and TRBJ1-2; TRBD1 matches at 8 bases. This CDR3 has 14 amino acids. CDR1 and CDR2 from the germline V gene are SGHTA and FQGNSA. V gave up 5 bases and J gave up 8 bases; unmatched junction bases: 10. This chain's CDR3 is CASSPADRDLGYTF. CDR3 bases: TGTGCCAGCAGCCCAGCGGACAGGGATCTCGGCTACACCTTC.

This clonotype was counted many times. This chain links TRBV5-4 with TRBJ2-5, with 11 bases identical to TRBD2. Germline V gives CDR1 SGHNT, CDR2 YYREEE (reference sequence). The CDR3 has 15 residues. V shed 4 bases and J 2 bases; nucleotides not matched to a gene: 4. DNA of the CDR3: TGTGCCAGCAGCGTAGCGGGAGGGACGCAAGAGACCCAGTACTTC. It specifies CASSVAGGTQETQYF.

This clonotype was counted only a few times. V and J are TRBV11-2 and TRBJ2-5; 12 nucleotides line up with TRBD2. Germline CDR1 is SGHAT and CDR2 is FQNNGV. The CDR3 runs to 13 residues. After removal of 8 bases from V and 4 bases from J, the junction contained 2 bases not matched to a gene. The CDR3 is CASRLAGVETQYF. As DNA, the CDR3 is TGTGCCAGCCGACTAGCGGGAGTAGAGACCCAGTACTTC.

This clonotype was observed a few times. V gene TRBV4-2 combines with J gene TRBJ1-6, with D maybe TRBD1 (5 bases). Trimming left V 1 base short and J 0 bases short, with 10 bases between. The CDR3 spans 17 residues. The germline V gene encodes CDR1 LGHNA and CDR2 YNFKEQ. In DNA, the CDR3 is TGTGCCAGCAGCCAAGGACGGACAAGCTCCTATAATTCACCCCTCCACTTT. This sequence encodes CASSQGRTSSYNSPLHF.

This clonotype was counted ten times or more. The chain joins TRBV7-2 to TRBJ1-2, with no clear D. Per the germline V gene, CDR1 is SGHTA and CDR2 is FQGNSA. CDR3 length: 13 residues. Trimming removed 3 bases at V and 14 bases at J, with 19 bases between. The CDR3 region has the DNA TGTGCCAGCAGCTTCCCCCGGGCAGAAGTTGGTACCTTC. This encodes CASSFPRAEVGTF. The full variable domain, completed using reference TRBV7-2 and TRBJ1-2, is GAGVSQSPSNKVTEKGKDVELRCDPISGHTALYWYRQSLGQGLEFLIYFQGNSAPDKSGLPSDRFSAERTGGSVSTLTIQRTQQEDSAVYLCASSFPRAEVGTFGSGTRLTVV.

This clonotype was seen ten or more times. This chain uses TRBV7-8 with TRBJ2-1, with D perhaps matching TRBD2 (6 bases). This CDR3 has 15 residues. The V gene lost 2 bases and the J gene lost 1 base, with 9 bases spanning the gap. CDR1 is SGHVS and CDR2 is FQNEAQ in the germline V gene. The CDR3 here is CASSLPGVSYNEQFF. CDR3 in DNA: TGTGCCAGCAGCTTACCGGGGGTATCCTACAATGAGCAGTTCTTC.

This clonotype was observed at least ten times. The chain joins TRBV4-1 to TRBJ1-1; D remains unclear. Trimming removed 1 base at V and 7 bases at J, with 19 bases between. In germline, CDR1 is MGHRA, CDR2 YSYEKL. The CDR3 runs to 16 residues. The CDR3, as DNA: TGCGCCAGCAGCCAAGGAAGAATAGGGCGTATGTATGAAGCTTTCTTT. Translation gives CASSQGRIGRMYEAFF.